This note documents a single TCR beta chain sequence. The antigen remains undetermined. The sample comes from a study of T cell responses to AZD1222 COVID-19 vaccine. The wider study: Combined were second doses at about 4 or about 12 weeks. Study-wide findings and caveats: Clonal diversity may have been underestimated in mostly white British donors. CD4 TCRs associated with vaccination spanned spike, dominating at 160-218 and 743-854.

Germline CDR1 SGHTA, CDR2 FQGNSA. The CDR3 sequence is 14 residues long. Trimming took off 1 base at V and 6 bases at J, with 13 bases between the two ends. Only in-frame clones appear in the TCRdb table, and some are missing; sequencing was by immunoSEQ multiplex PCR. The sample contains 100,000 to 130,000 clones, around 89% of which appear only once. Sequenced here: peripheral blood, sampled on day 0 of AZD1222 vaccination. V and J are TRBV7-2 and TRBJ2-7, with a tentative D call TRBD2 (5 bases). The clonotype originates from an adult in good health. CDR3 residues: CASSLGAASVEQYF. The CDR3, as DNA: TGTGCCAGCAGCTTAGGAGCGGCCTCTGTCGAGCAGTACTTC. The full variable domain, with the rest looked up from reference TRBV7-2 and TRBJ2-7, is GAGVSQSPSNKVTEKGKDVELRCDPISGHTALYWYRQSLGQGLEFLIYFQGNSAPDKSGLPSDRFSAERTGGSVSTLTIQRTQQEDSAVYLCASSLGAASVEQYFGPGTRLTVT.